The source of this TCR beta chain is a study of blood T cell repertoires in COVID-19. The CDR3 contains 16 residues. V lost 4 bases and J lost 0, with 12 bases in between. The germline CDR1 and CDR2 sequences are LNHDA and SQIVND (reference sequence). The repertoire was sequenced with immunoSEQ multiplex PCR; TCRdb's copy has only in-frame clones and lacks some. The data contain around 150,000 clones, approximately 83% of them seen just once; the ten biggest clones take up roughly 8.2%. Sequences were obtained from peripheral blood. The chain couples TRBV19 to TRBJ2-2, with D maybe TRBD2 (6 bases). The TCR originated in a man between 60 and 75 years old with acute or convalescent COVID-19. The CDR3 nucleotides are TGTGCCAGTAGTACGCTAGCGACAGCGAACACCGGGGAGCTGTTTTTT. This encodes CASSTLATANTGELFF.